One and the same sample provided the 8 T cell receptor beta chains below, sequenced in a study of neurological immune-mediated disorders. TCRdb re-called the 5' RACE reads with MiXCR, one entry per CDR3 protein. The profile shows 100,000 to 150,000 distinct CDR3 sequences, roughly 3.2% of them singletons. Sequencing input: PBMCs. The source of these receptors is a woman aged 25 to 45 with multiple sclerosis.

This clonotype appeared many times. The chain joins TRBV20-1 to TRBJ2-3, with D unclear. The CDR3 is made up of 10 amino acids. Looked up from germline, CDR1 is DFQATT and CDR2 is SNEGSKA (reference sequence). The CDR3, as DNA: TGCAGAGCAATGGGGGATACGCAGTATTTT. This translates into CRAMGDTQYF.

This clonotype occurred many times. The chain links TRBV6-5 to TRBJ2-1; the D gene could be TRBD1 or TRBD2 (5 bases each). The CDR3 length is 17 residues. CDR1 and CDR2 (germline): MNHEY, SVGAGI. V dropped 0 bases and J dropped 0 bases, with 12 bases sitting between them. The CDR3 is CASSYSRDRISYNEQFF. Here the CDR3 DNA reads TGTGCCAGCAGTTACTCGAGGGACCGTATCTCCTACAATGAGCAGTTCTTC.

This clonotype was counted at least ten times. The chain carries TRBV25-1 and TRBJ2-1; D possibly uses TRBD1 or TRBD2 (5 bases each). The CDR3 length is 15 residues. V lost 1 base, J lost 6 bases, and 13 bases lay in between. Germline loops: CDR1 MGHDK, CDR2 SYGVNS. The CDR3 region has the DNA TGTGCCAGCAGTGAATTGGGGGTAAGGGGCAATGAGCAGTTCTTC. Translated, it gives CASSELGVRGNEQFF.

In its sample, this clonotype was seen many times. The V call is TRBV12-3 or TRBV12-4, the J call TRBJ1-2, with 10 positions matching TRBD1. Losses at the gene ends were 5 bases for V and 6 bases for J; bases not matched to a gene: 6. The CDR3 covers 14 residues. As DNA, the CDR3 is TGTGCCAGCAGTACGACAGGGGGCCGGGATGGCTACACCTTC. This translates into CASSTTGGRDGYTF.

In this sample, this clonotype turned up many times. V gene TRBV2 combines with J gene TRBJ2-3; TRBD2 is a possible D gene (6 bases). The CDR3 has 16 residues. V lost 5 bases and J 0 bases, leaving 15 bases between the germline ends. CDR1 is SNHLY and CDR2 is FYNNEI in the germline V gene. The CDR3 region has the DNA TGTGCCAGCAGTTCTACTAGCCTCCGAAGCACAGATACGCAGTATTTT. Translating it yields CASSSTSLRSTDTQYF.

This chain joins TRBV30 and TRBJ1-1; 11 positions match TRBD1. V lost 3 bases to trimming and J lost 10 bases; unmatched junction nucleotides: 10. In germline, CDR1 is GTSNPN, CDR2 SVGIG (reference sequence). This CDR3 contains 14 residues. The CDR3 loop is CAWRDRGLIKGAFF. CDR3 nucleotide sequence: TGTGCCTGGAGGGACAGGGGGCTAATTAAAGGAGCTTTCTTT.

This clonotype was seen many times. The CDR3 sequence: CASRVSGPQETQYF. The DNA for the CDR3 is TGCGCCAGCAGAGTGAGCGGGCCACAAGAGACCCAGTACTTC. The chain combines TRBV5-1 with TRBJ2-5; D is possibly TRBD2 (6 bases). The ends were cut back, 5 bases at V and 2 bases at J, with 13 bases in the middle. The CDR3 is 14 residues long. Germline V gene sequence: CDR1 SGHRS, CDR2 YFSETQ.

This clonotype has only a few counts. This chain uses TRBV19 with TRBJ1-1; D call uncertain. CDR3 length: 13 residues. Germline V CDR1 and CDR2: LNHDA, SQIVND (reference sequence). The V end lost 6 bases, the J end lost 7 bases, and 15 bases lay between the germline ends. CDR3 region: CASSAYKNDEAFF. The CDR3 DNA reads TGTGCCAGTAGCGCCTACAAGAATGATGAAGCTTTCTTT.